Described below is a single TCR beta chain sequence and its context. The record originates from a study of shared clonotypes between healthy human individuals. Clones were read by immunoSEQ multiplex PCR, and TCRdb kept only the in-frame ones, dropping some. This sample has 300,000 to 400,000 clones, with about 70% found just once. CDR1 is SQVTM and CDR2 is ANQGSEA in the germline V gene. This CDR3 has 12 amino acids. V shed 6 bases and J shed 3 bases, with 11 bases lying between them. This chain links TRBV29-1 with TRBJ1-1; a weak D match, TRBD1 (6 bases). This clonotype was obtained from a man aged 25 to 45 in good health. Material: memory CD4+ T cells sorted from blood. Documented subset: CD45RA-negative fraction. The CDR3 spells CSVSRGYTEAFF. The CDR3 region has the DNA TGCAGCGTCTCCAGGGGTTACACTGAAGCTTTCTTT.